The 22 T cell receptor beta chains below were found in one sample sequenced in a study of response to subunit inactivated influenza vaccine. TCRdb redid the calling of the RT-PCR reads with MiXCR, one entry per CDR3 protein. The repertoire consists of 450,000 to 700,000 distinct CDR3 sequences, with 14% occurring once and the leading ten covering 11%. Source: PBMCs from blood, taken about 11 days after vaccination. Every receptor here comes from a man aged 50 to 60 who received an inactivated influenza vaccine.

V usage is TRBV28 and J usage is TRBJ1-5; no definite D call. Germline CDR1 MDHEN, CDR2 SYDVKM. Trimming removed 10 bases at V and 0 bases at J, with 13 bases between. There are 14 residues in the CDR3. In nucleotides, the CDR3 is TGTGCCACTGGAGCAGATTTTAGCAATCAGCCCCAGCATTTT. It is translated as CATGADFSNQPQHF. Combining the CDR3 with reference TRBV28 and TRBJ1-5 gives the whole variable domain DVKVTQSSRYLVKRTGEKVFLECVQDMDHENMFWYRQDPGLGLRLIYFSYDVKMKEKGDIPEGYSVSREKKERFSLILESASTNQTSMYLCATGADFSNQPQHFGDGTRLSIL.

The chain recombines TRBV25-1 with TRBJ2-5; 7 bases line up with TRBD2. Germline V lookup: CDR1 MGHDK, CDR2 SYGVNS. J was trimmed by 1 base and V by 4 bases; bases with no gene match: 6. The CDR3 sequence is 15 residues long. This CDR3 reads CASSGPAGIQETQYF. The CDR3 region has the DNA TGTGCCAGCAGTGGGCCAGCGGGGATCCAAGAGACCCAGTACTTC.

The V gene is TRBV7-9, the J gene TRBJ2-4, with 11 bases that match TRBD1. The ends lost 4 bases at V and 3 bases at J; junction bases unmatched: 8. The CDR3 has 17 amino acids. Looked up from germline, CDR1 is SEHNR and CDR2 is FQNEAQ (reference sequence). The CDR3: CASSSPPGTGGKNIQYF. CDR3 nucleotides: TGTGCCAGCAGCTCCCCGCCCGGGACAGGGGGCAAAAACATTCAGTACTTC.

This CDR3 is CASSLLGQDNEKLFF. The DNA of the CDR3 is TGCGCCAGCAGCTTGTTGGGACAGGATAATGAAAAACTGTTTTTT. The chain carries TRBV5-1 and TRBJ1-4, with TRBD1 matching over 8 bases. Germline V gives CDR1 SGHRS, CDR2 YFSETQ. The CDR3 sequence is 15 residues long. V lost 1 base, J lost 4 bases, and 3 bases stayed unmatched. The full variable domain, its missing parts supplied by reference TRBV5-1 and TRBJ1-4, is KAGVTQTPRYLIKTRGQQVTLSCSPISGHRSVSWYQQTPGQGLQFLFEYFSETQRNKGNFPGRFSGRQFSNSRSEMNVSTLELGDSALYLCASSLLGQDNEKLFFGSGTQLSVL.

The chain has TRBV7-2 and TRBJ1-4; 8 nucleotides match TRBD1. Trimming cost V 5 bases and J 8 bases; bases outside gene matches: 10. Germline CDR1 and CDR2: SGHTA and FQGNSA. This CDR3 has 15 amino acids. CDR3 nucleotide sequence: TGTGCCAGCAGCCCTAGCGGACAGGGTGGCGAAAAACTGTTTTTT. Encoded protein: CASSPSGQGGEKLFF.

This clonotype showed up just a few times. This sequence joins TRBV27 and TRBJ1-6; 9 nucleotides match TRBD1. The length of the CDR3 is 15 residues. Germline assignment: CDR1 MNHEY and CDR2 SMNVEV (reference sequence). The ends lost 6 bases at V and 6 bases at J; junction bases unmatched: 6. CDR3 DNA: TGTGCCAGCAGCTGGCAGACAGGGGGTAATTCACCCCTCCACTTT. As protein: CASSWQTGGNSPLHF.

This chain connects TRBV25-1 to TRBJ2-5; the match to TRBD2 covers 7 bases. The CDR3 is made up of 13 amino acids. The germline CDR1 and CDR2 sequences are MGHDK and SYGVNS. The V gene end was trimmed by 3 bases and the J gene end by 2 bases; junction bases not matched to a gene: 0. This CDR3 is CASSEGGQETQYF. In DNA, the CDR3 is TGTGCCAGCAGTGAGGGGGGGCAAGAGACCCAGTACTTC.

This clonotype was found a few times. The chain employs TRBV12-3 or TRBV12-4 and TRBJ2-1; 8 bases agree with TRBD1. The CDR3 loop spans 16 amino acids. V shed 1 base and J 10 bases; nucleotides not matched to a gene: 12. The CDR3 reads CASSLGRGRETHEQFF. For the CDR3, the DNA is TGTGCCAGCAGTTTAGGCAGGGGGCGCGAAACCCACGAGCAGTTCTTC.

This clonotype was picked up a small number of times. The chain carries TRBV5-1 and TRBJ1-1; D may be TRBD1 (6 bases). The CDR3 is made up of 15 amino acids. CDR1 SGHRS and CDR2 YFSETQ come from the germline V gene. Trimming cost V 1 base and J 1 base, with 11 bases left between them. CDR3 nucleotides: TGCGCCAGCAGCTTGACGGCAGGGGCGAACACTGAAGCTTTCTTT. The encoded protein is CASSLTAGANTEAFF.

This chain uses TRBV29-1 with TRBJ2-5; D gene uncertain. Germline CDR1 and CDR2: SQVTM and ANQGSEA. Trimming cost V 5 bases and J 4 bases, with 14 bases left between them. There are 13 residues in the CDR3. CDR3 sequence reads: CSVSVSFGETQYF. The CDR3 DNA sequence: TGCAGCGTTTCAGTCTCATTCGGAGAGACCCAGTACTTC.

The V gene is TRBV6-5, the J gene TRBJ2-1; D not certain. Per germline, CDR1 MNHEY and CDR2 SVGAGI. CDR3 length equals 14 residues. Trimming cost V 2 bases and J 4 bases, with 9 bases left between them. The CDR3 DNA sequence: TGTGCCAGCAGTTACGGGTCTGATTACAATGAGCAGTTCTTC. Protein product: CASSYGSDYNEQFF.

This clonotype was picked up a small number of times. The rearrangement uses TRBV6-5 and TRBJ2-1; D unresolved. Germline V gene lookup returns CDR1 MNHEY and CDR2 SVGAGI. V was cut by 4 bases and J by 5 bases, with 12 bases left in between. The CDR3 contains 14 residues. The chain's CDR3 is CASSSRPLDNEQFF. The CDR3, as DNA: TGTGCCAGCAGTTCCAGGCCTCTGGACAATGAGCAGTTCTTC.

This clonotype occurred a few times. The chain combines TRBV2 with TRBJ2-1; tentative D call: TRBD1 (6 bases). Germline V gene sequence: CDR1 SNHLY, CDR2 FYNNEI. The V gene lost 7 bases and the J gene lost 4 bases, with 11 bases spanning the gap. The CDR3 length is 13 residues. CDR3 sequence (DNA): TGTGCCAGCACTTCGGACAGTTACAATGAGCAGTTCTTC. It codes for CASTSDSYNEQFF.

The chain is built from TRBV5-5 and TRBJ1-4; TRBD1 aligns across 9 bases. CDR3 length: 17 residues. Looked up from germline, CDR1 is SGHKS and CDR2 is YYEKEE (reference sequence). Trimming at V came to 1 base and at J to 5 bases, leaving 9 bases not matched to a gene. The CDR3 DNA follows: TGTGCCAGCAGCTTGTTTTTGGTGGACAGGGGAAATGAAAAACTGTTTTTT. Its translation is CASSLFLVDRGNEKLFF.

V is TRBV9 and J is TRBJ1-1; TRBD1 aligns across 9 bases. V lost 0 bases and J lost 0; bases outside the gene matches: 9. The length of the CDR3 is 18 residues. Germline V gene sequence: CDR1 SGDLS, CDR2 YYNGEE. CDR3 in DNA: TGTGCCAGCAGCGTAGGCCGAGGGACAGGGCCCATGAACACTGAAGCTTTCTTT. This sequence encodes CASSVGRGTGPMNTEAFF.

This clonotype came up a few times. J is TRBJ1-1 and V is TRBV18; D might be TRBD1 (6 bases). Trimming shortened V by 3 bases and J by 2 bases, and 10 bases separated the two germline ends. CDR1 is KGHSH, CDR2 LQKENI, per germline. The CDR3 is 14 residues long. DNA of the CDR3: TGTGCCAGCTCACCGGGACACGGCAACACTGAAGCTTTCTTT. The encoded protein is CASSPGHGNTEAFF.

The chain joins TRBV7-9 to TRBJ2-1; maybe TRBD2 (7 bases). Germline V gene sequence: CDR1 SEHNR, CDR2 FQNEAQ (reference sequence). The CDR3 covers 15 residues. Trimming pared 5 bases from V and 5 bases from J, leaving 16 bases between. The CDR3 sequence is CASSRGGGRNNEQFF. CDR3 sequence (DNA): TGTGCCAGCAGCAGAGGGGGGGGCAGGAACAATGAGCAGTTCTTC.

The chain recombines TRBV20-1 with TRBJ2-7, with 8 nucleotides matching TRBD2. Losses at the gene ends were 0 bases for V and 2 bases for J; bases not matched to a gene: 15. The CDR3 loop spans 18 amino acids. The germline gives CDR1 DFQATT, CDR2 SNEGSKA (reference sequence). The CDR3 is CSARDRSLAGPPTYEQYF. The CDR3 DNA sequence: TGCAGTGCTAGAGATAGGTCTCTAGCGGGTCCACCAACCTACGAGCAGTACTTC.

In this sample, this clonotype turned up a few times. V usage is TRBV29-1 and J usage is TRBJ2-7; 8 bases are shared with TRBD2. The CDR3 is 12 residues long. With V trimmed by 6 bases and J by 7 bases, 8 bases remained unmatched. Germline V gene sequence: CDR1 SQVTM, CDR2 ANQGSEA. For the CDR3, the DNA is TGCAGCGTCACAAGCGGGAGAAGTGAGCAGTACTTC. This translates into CSVTSGRSEQYF.

The V call is TRBV7-8, the J call TRBJ2-5; D tentatively reads TRBD1 or TRBD2 (5 bases each). The germline V gene has CDR1 SGHVS and CDR2 FQNEAQ. V lost 3 bases, J lost 2 bases, and 16 bases lay in between. The CDR3 spans 16 residues. CDR3 DNA sequence: TGTGCCAGCAGCTTCAACCGGGACGTTTATCAAGAGACCCAGTACTTC. Protein sequence: CASSFNRDVYQETQYF. Supplemented by reference TRBV7-8 and TRBJ2-5, the full variable domain reads GAGVSQSPRYKVAKRGQDVALRCDPISGHVSLFWYQQALGQGPEFLTYFQNEAQLDKSGLPSDRFFAERPEGSVSTLKIQRTQQEDSAVYLCASSFNRDVYQETQYFGPGTRLLVL.

Of note for this clonotype: A much larger clone differs from this one at a single base, so this may be a read error. The V gene is TRBV5-5, the J gene TRBJ1-6; D possibly corresponds to TRBD1 (5 bases). CDR1 SGHKS and CDR2 YYEKEE come from the germline V gene (reference sequence). The CDR3 extends over 15 amino acids. Trimming removed 4 bases at V and 10 bases at J, with 18 bases between. In nucleotides, the CDR3 is TGTGCCAGCAGCGTCGATTCTCTTACAGGCTCACCCCTCCACTTT. Translated, it gives CASSVDSLTGSPLHF.

This clonotype appeared many times. The rearrangement uses TRBV28 and TRBJ1-2; TRBD1 might be the D (6 bases). Trimming shortened V by 5 bases and J by 4 bases, and 14 bases separated the two germline ends. Germline CDR1 MDHEN, CDR2 SYDVKM. The CDR3 length is 14 residues. CDR3 DNA: TGTGCCAGCAGTCCTGGGGGCAGGACCTATGGCTACACCTTC. This translates into CASSPGGRTYGYTF.